This TCR beta chain was captured in a study of early T cells in non-severe SARS-CoV-2 infection. Study results and limitations: The VDJdb matching leaned toward anti-spike CD8 responses and overlooked private and CD4 specificities.

Unique molecular identifiers tagged individual cDNA molecules. Using its own MiXCR run on the 5' RACE reads, TCRdb lists one record per CDR3 protein. This sample yields 25,000 to 30,000 distinct CDR3 sequences, of which roughly 5% are seen a single time; roughly 12% belongs to the top ten. This clonotype has at least ten counts. What it binds is unknown. Per germline, CDR1 LGHDT and CDR2 YNNKEL (reference sequence). This CDR3 has 14 amino acids. The germline V and J ends were trimmed by 3 bases and 4 bases, with 9 bases remaining between them. The V call is TRBV3-1, the J call TRBJ2-2; D may be TRBD1 (6 bases). The sequencing input was whole blood. This sequence was found in an adult who was a healthcare worker with PCR-confirmed SARS-CoV-2 infection or an uninfected control (not recorded which). The CDR3 region has the DNA TGTGCCAGCAGCCAGGGGGCTGGCACCGGGGAGCTGTTTTTT. As protein: CASSQGAGTGELFF.